A selection of T cell receptor beta chains follows, all from one sample in a study of cytotoxic CD8 clonotypes in ibrutinib-treated CLL. Libraries were prepared by immunoSEQ multiplex PCR; TCRdb keeps only in-frame clonotypes and omits some of them. The sample carries about 45,000 clones, around 68% recorded once. The sample was PBMCs, taken after 12 months of ibrutinib treatment. Receptor source: a human donor with chronic lymphocytic leukemia. Both conserved end residues are part of each CDR3. The D gene is left open where the match is weak. The size field is filled for only some rows; it gives once, few, many or a size class.

TRBV5-1,-,TRBD1,TRBJ2-3,CASRTLRQGARDTQYF,TGCGCCAGCAGAACCCTTCGACAGGGGGCGAGAGATACGCAGTATTTT
TRBV6-4,-,TRBD2,TRBJ2-1,CASSDGTSDVGEQFF,TGTGCCAGCAGTGACGGGACTAGCGATGTGGGTGAGCAGTTCTTC
TRBV18,-,TRBD2,TRBJ2-4,CASSPPGGGLGNIQYF,TGTGCCAGCTCACCACCTGGCGGGGGGCTGGGAAACATTCAGTACTTC
TRBV19,-,-,TRBJ1-4,CASSIRGAVEKLFF,TGTGCCAGTAGTATTCGAGGAGCGGTAGAAAAACTGTTTTTT
TRBV11-2,-,-,TRBJ2-7,CASSPDPGGDYEQYF,TGTGCCAGCAGCCCCGACCCCGGGGGCGATTACGAGCAGTACTTC
TRBV19,-,-,TRBJ2-7,CASGGGTGNIEQYF,TGTGCCAGTGGAGGAGGGACGGGGAATATAGAGCAGTACTTC
TRBV27,once,-,TRBJ2-5,CASSLMGRDQETQYF,TGTGCCAGCAGTTTAATGGGAAGAGACCAAGAGACCCAGTACTTC
TRBV14,few,TRBD1,TRBJ2-5,CASSLGQGITETQYF,TGTGCCAGCAGCCTGGGACAGGGTATTACGGAGACCCAGTACTTC
TRBV5-1,-,TRBD2,TRBJ2-7,CASSLGGGAVGYEQYF,TGCGCCAGCAGCTTGGGCGGGGGGGCCGTAGGCTACGAGCAGTACTTC
TRBV30,-,TRBD2,TRBJ2-7,CAWSVTWGLKGYEQYF,TGTGCCTGGAGTGTAACCTGGGGACTAAAAGGGTACGAGCAGTACTTC
TRBV29-1,-,TRBD2,TRBJ2-6,CSFTGGTSGANVLTF,TGCAGCTTCACGGGGGGGACCTCTGGGGCCAACGTCCTGACTTTC
TRBV5-1,-,TRBD1,TRBJ1-1,CASSIRQGRYRNTEAFF,TGCGCCAGCAGCATCCGACAGGGACGGTATAGGAACACTGAAGCTTTCTTT
TRBV7-9,-,-,TRBJ2-7,CASSQDQGTEQYF,TGTGCCAGCAGCCAAGACCAGGGGACCGAGCAGTACTTC
TRBV30,-,-,TRBJ2-7,CAWRRDTYEQYF,TGTGCCTGGCGTCGGGACACCTACGAGCAGTACTTC
TRBV30,-,-,TRBJ2-4,CAWSLWRASNIQYF,TGTGCCTGGAGTCTCTGGAGGGCTTCAAACATTCAGTACTTC
TRBV5-6,-,-,TRBJ1-2,CASSHDRLPGGGYTF,TGTGCCAGCAGCCACGATCGGCTCCCCGGAGGTGGCTACACCTTC
TRBV12-5,-,-,TRBJ2-5,CTSGTTRGSQETQYF,TGTACTAGTGGGACGACCAGGGGTTCCCAAGAGACCCAGTACTTC
TRBV7-9,-,-,TRBJ2-1,CASSPPDVNNEQFF,TGTGCCAGCAGCCCGCCTGACGTTAACAATGAGCAGTTCTTC
TRBV4-1,-,-,TRBJ2-5,CASSQGYRTEQETQYF,TGCGCCAGCAGCCAAGGCTATAGGACCGAGCAAGAGACCCAGTACTTC
TRBV5-1,-,-,TRBJ2-1,CASSLDDTLSEQFF,TGCGCCAGCAGCTTGGATGACACTTTAAGTGAGCAGTTCTTC
TRBV18,-,TRBD1,TRBJ2-7,CASSPIGQGVSYEQYF,TGTGCCAGCTCACCGATCGGACAGGGGGTGTCCTACGAGCAGTACTTC
TRBV11-2,-,TRBD1,TRBJ1-2,CASSSAHRGYGYTF,TGTGCCAGCAGCTCGGCCCACAGGGGTTATGGCTACACCTTC
TRBV5-1,-,-,TRBJ1-5,CASSPTGSQPQHF,TGCGCCAGCAGCCCAACCGGTAGTCAGCCCCAGCATTTT
TRBV18,few,-,TRBJ1-2,CASSPETGAGYTF,TGTGCCAGCTCACCCGAGACAGGAGCGGGCTACACCTTC
TRBV4-2,-,-,TRBJ1-3,CASSQVSSGNTIYF,TGTGCCAGCAGCCAAGTCTCCTCTGGAAACACCATATATTTT
TRBV6-5,-,TRBD1,TRBJ1-1,CASSTRDRGFAEAFF,TGTGCCAGCAGTACCCGGGACAGGGGTTTTGCTGAAGCTTTCTTT
TRBV6-4,-,-,TRBJ1-5,CASSDSSPHSNQPQHF,TGTGCCAGCAGTGACTCGTCACCACACAGCAATCAGCCCCAGCATTTT